These 21 T cell receptor beta chains came from one sample sequenced in a study of blood T cells in healthy people across ages. Using a J-beta primer mix together with a sample-barcoded 5' primer, a second PCR was run for roughly 7 to 12 cycles. TCRdb recomputed calls from the 5' RACE reads with MiXCR, one row per CDR3 protein. The sample lists over 500,000 distinct CDR3 sequences; about a quarter were seen once. The same data also went into a second study, on T cells of mothers and their children.

The specimen sequenced was blood. The receptors were gathered from a boy between 2 and 10 years old in good health.

This clonotype was observed a handful of times. The rearrangement uses TRBV12-3 or TRBV12-4 and TRBJ2-1; D is unclear. This CDR3 has 12 residues. Trimming removed 3 bases at V and 10 bases at J, with 10 bases between. CDR3 amino acids: CASSFLGLEQFF. DNA for the CDR3: TGTGCCAGCAGTTTTTTAGGTCTCGAGCAGTTCTTC.

V usage is TRBV29-1 and J usage is TRBJ2-1; tentative D call: TRBD1 (5 bases). The germline V gene has CDR1 SQVTM and CDR2 ANQGSEA. The germline V and J ends were trimmed by 1 base and 9 bases, with 7 bases remaining between them. This CDR3 comprises 11 residues. CDR3 nucleotide sequence: TGCAGCGTTGAAGTAAGGGGTGAGCAGTTCTTC. As protein: CSVEVRGEQFF.

CDR3 sequence reads: CASSYGGPDTQYF. The CDR3 DNA is TGTGCCAGCAGCTACGGGGGCCCAGATACGCAGTATTTT. The chain employs TRBV5-8 and TRBJ2-3; D may correspond to TRBD1 or TRBD2 (6 bases each). Germline assignment: CDR1 SGHTS and CDR2 YDEGEE. V dropped 3 bases and J dropped 4 bases, with 9 bases sitting between them. This CDR3 has 13 residues.

This clonotype was seen a handful of times. The CDR3 here is CASSFGRFKTQYF. CDR3 bases: TGTGCCAGCAGTTTTGGAAGGTTTAAGACCCAGTACTTC. This chain connects TRBV27 to TRBJ2-5; D not certain. The germline CDR1 and CDR2 sequences are MNHEY and SMNVEV (reference sequence). V shed 3 bases and J shed 6 bases, with 11 bases lying between them. The CDR3 covers 13 residues.

The sample holds a few counts of this clonotype. The CDR3 region is CAISGRQGQETQYF. Here the CDR3 DNA reads TGTGCCATCAGTGGCAGACAGGGACAAGAGACCCAGTACTTC. The chain links TRBV10-3 to TRBJ2-5; TRBD1 aligns across 7 bases. V trimming: 4 bases; J trimming: 2 bases; junction bases outside the gene matches: 4. This CDR3 is 14 amino acids long. Germline lookup yields CDR1 ENHRY and CDR2 SYGVKD.

The chain employs TRBV7-6 and TRBJ2-2; 10 bases are a match to TRBD1. The CDR3 has 16 amino acids. Germline V gene lookup returns CDR1 SGHVS and CDR2 FNYEAQ. With V trimmed by 5 bases and J by 6 bases, 9 bases remained unmatched. The CDR3 region is CASSPRDRGLAGELFF. The CDR3 region has the DNA TGTGCCAGCAGCCCCCGGGACAGGGGTTTGGCCGGGGAGCTGTTTTTT.

The chain is built from TRBV7-2 and TRBJ2-1; 13 bases match TRBD2. This CDR3 is 17 amino acids long. Germline lookup yields CDR1 SGHTA and CDR2 FQGNSA. V lost 3 bases and J lost 0; bases outside the gene matches: 2. CDR3 DNA: TGTGCCAGCAGCTTGTGGACTAGCGGGGGCTCCTACAATGAGCAGTTCTTC. It is translated as CASSLWTSGGSYNEQFF.

J is TRBJ1-6 and V is TRBV7-9; D remains unclear. Looked up from germline, CDR1 is SEHNR and CDR2 is FQNEAQ (reference sequence). The CDR3 is made up of 13 amino acids. V was trimmed by 3 bases and J by 9 bases, leaving 9 bases between them. CDR3 bases: TGTGCCAGCAGCTTCAAGGGTAGTTCACCCCTCCACTTT. Translating it yields CASSFKGSSPLHF.

This clonotype showed up just once. The CDR3 nucleotides are TGCAGTGCTAGAGATCCAGGCGGGAGGGTGATCGAGCAGTACTTC. It yields the protein CSARDPGGRVIEQYF. The chain recombines TRBV20-1 with TRBJ2-5, with 9 bases fitting TRBD2. The DNA end is a closer match to TRBJ2-7, so the J assignment may be wrong. This CDR3 comprises 15 residues. Per germline, CDR1 DFQATT and CDR2 SNEGSKA (reference sequence).

This sequence joins TRBV6-1 and TRBJ1-5, with a weak D call TRBD1 (5 bases). Between the trimmed V and J ends, which lost 4 bases and 1 base, there was a span of 11 bases. This CDR3 has 15 residues. The V gene's germline CDR1 is MNHNS and CDR2 SASEGT. The CDR3 sequence: CASSGHWGSNQPQHF. The CDR3 region has the DNA TGTGCCAGCAGTGGCCATTGGGGGAGCAATCAGCCCCAGCATTTT.

This clonotype was picked up a small number of times. The rearrangement joins TRBV4-3 to TRBJ2-1; maybe TRBD2 (5 bases). Trimming pared 1 base from V and 6 bases from J, leaving 10 bases between. The V gene's germline CDR1 is LGHNA and CDR2 YSLEER. The length of the CDR3 is 14 residues. CDR3 coding DNA: TGCGCCAGCAGCCAAGGTGAGGGAGTCAATGAGCAGTTCTTC. Its protein is CASSQGEGVNEQFF.

This clonotype showed up just a few times. The junction shows a germline mismatch at one end, possibly a read error. This chain links TRBV15 with TRBJ1-5; TRBD1 matches at 7 bases. This CDR3 spans 17 amino acids. From germline, CDR1 is LNHNV and CDR2 YYDKDF (reference sequence). As DNA, the CDR3 is TGTGCCACCAGCAGAAGGGACAGCTTTGATAGCAATCAGCTCCAGCATTTT. Its translation is CATSRRDSFDSNQLQHF.

The chain recombines TRBV5-1 with TRBJ1-1; D is perhaps TRBD1 (5 bases). V shed 0 bases and J shed 5 bases, with 14 bases lying between them. The CDR3 runs to 15 residues. Germline CDR1 and CDR2: SGHRS and YFSETQ. Here the CDR3 DNA reads TGCGCCAGCAGCTTGGGAAGGCAGGGTTTGACTGAAGCTTTCTTT. This sequence encodes CASSLGRQGLTEAFF. Combining the CDR3 with reference TRBV5-1 and TRBJ1-1 gives the whole variable domain KAGVTQTPRYLIKTRGQQVTLSCSPISGHRSVSWYQQTPGQGLQFLFEYFSETQRNKGNFPGRFSGRQFSNSRSEMNVSTLELGDSALYLCASSLGRQGLTEAFFGQGTRLTVV.

This clonotype was counted only a few times. The chain couples TRBV20-1 to TRBJ2-5, with D perhaps TRBD1 (6 bases). Near its end, the DNA agrees better with TRBJ2-7, so the J call may be wrong. The CDR3 has 14 residues. Germline-derived CDR1 and CDR2 are DFQATT and SNEGSKA (reference sequence). CDR3: CSAAPIPQGNEQYF. As DNA, the CDR3 is TGCAGTGCCGCCCCTATTCCACAGGGTAACGAGCAGTACTTC.

The table lists this clonotype with a few counts. J is TRBJ1-1 and V is TRBV5-1, with TRBD1 matching over 7 bases. The CDR3 extends over 17 amino acids. CDR1 and CDR2 (germline): SGHRS, YFSETQ. Germline trimming cut 4 bases from V and 0 bases from J; bases unmatched to any gene: 12. The CDR3 region is CASSPGGTAYVNTEAFF. The CDR3 nucleotides read TGCGCCAGCAGCCCAGGGGGGACAGCCTATGTGAACACTGAAGCTTTCTTT.

This clonotype has only a few counts. The V gene is TRBV7-9, the J gene TRBJ2-5, with D perhaps TRBD1 or TRBD2 (6 bases each). CDR1 is SEHNR, CDR2 FQNEAQ, per germline (reference sequence). The V end lost 5 bases, the J end lost 1 base, and 14 bases lay between the germline ends. The CDR3 consists of 15 residues. This CDR3 reads CASSPGGGGQETQYF. The CDR3 DNA is TGTGCCAGCAGCCCCGGAGGGGGAGGCCAAGAGACCCAGTACTTC.

The chain carries TRBV6-5 and TRBJ2-3; 11 nucleotides align to TRBD2. CDR3 length: 16 residues. V gave up 0 bases and J gave up 6 bases; unmatched junction bases: 5. The V gene's germline CDR1 is MNHEY and CDR2 SVGAGI. CDR3 coding DNA: TGTGCCAGCAGTTACTCCTCGGGACTAGCGGTTGATACGCAGTATTTT. Translating gives CASSYSSGLAVDTQYF.

The chain joins TRBV20-1 to TRBJ2-4; 7 nucleotides align to TRBD1. The CDR3 contains 15 residues. J was trimmed by 6 bases and V by 3 bases; bases with no gene match: 11. Germline V gives CDR1 DFQATT, CDR2 SNEGSKA (reference sequence). CDR3 sequence reads: CSASGIGGQLNIQYF. The CDR3 DNA sequence: TGCAGTGCTAGTGGGATTGGGGGACAGCTAAACATTCAGTACTTC.

A few counts support this clonotype. V is TRBV6-6 and J is TRBJ2-5; D gene uncertain. The CDR3 is made up of 14 amino acids. Per germline, CDR1 MNHNY and CDR2 SVGAGI (reference sequence). V lost 0 bases and J 5 bases, leaving 10 bases between the germline ends. CDR3 DNA: TGTGCCAGCAGTTACTCGGTGGGCTTGGAGACCCAGTACTTC. Amino acids: CASSYSVGLETQYF.

The table lists this clonotype with a few counts. An end of the junction does not agree with germline; a read error may underlie this. The CDR3 protein is CASSTTSGHGQETQYF. The CDR3 DNA sequence: TGTGCTAGCAGCACAACTAGCGGCCATGGTCAAGAGACCCAGTACTTC. The chain employs TRBV7-7 and TRBJ2-5; 8 bases match TRBD2. The CDR3 covers 16 residues. Germline V gene lookup returns CDR1 SSHAT and CDR2 FNYEAQ (reference sequence). The full variable domain, rest sourced from reference TRBV7-7 and TRBJ2-5, is GAGVSQSPRYKVTKRGQDVTLRCDPISSHATLYWYQQALGQGPEFLTYFNYEAQPDKSGLPSDRFSAERPEGSISTLTIQRTEQRDSAMYRCASSTTSGHGQETQYFGPGTRLLVL.

This clonotype was detected ten times or more. The chain uses TRBV29-1 and TRBJ2-5; the D is unclear. V was shortened by 7 bases and J by 0 bases, with 9 bases between the two germline ends. From germline, CDR1 is SQVTM and CDR2 ANQGSEA. The CDR3 covers 12 residues. The CDR3 loop reads CSAARDQETQYF. CDR3 DNA sequence: TGCAGCGCGGCGAGAGACCAAGAGACCCAGTACTTC.